These T cell receptor beta chains were read from a single sample in a study of cytomegalovirus exposure and HLA in healthy donors. The data were produced by immunoSEQ multiplex PCR, yet TCRdb's version contains in-frame clones alone and is incomplete. The sample carries 50,000 to 65,000 clones, more than 60% recorded once. Material for sequencing was PBMCs. Receptor source: a man aged 50 to 60 in good health and CMV-seropositive. The conserved cysteine and the conserved F or W are not part of the CDR3 here. Some rows mark clone size as missing; the rest say once, few, many or name a class of expanded clone.

J | length | size | V | CDR3
TRBJ2-2 | 13 | NA | TRBV5-1 | ASSLSLAGEGELF
TRBJ2-4 | 12 | NA | TRBV27 | ASGNWDTKNIQY
TRBJ1-6 | 13 | NA | TRBV5-1 | ASSRQGNLDSPLH
TRBJ2-4 | 13 | once | TRBV6-1 | ASSDLALGKNIQY
TRBJ1-1 | 12 | NA | TRBV7-8 | ASSLARINTEAF
TRBJ1-1 | 12 | NA | TRBV27 | ASSLQGGNTEAF
TRBJ1-1 | 13 | NA | TRBV4-1 | ASSRTGTGNTEAF
TRBJ2-7 | 12 | NA | TRBV6-1 | ASSGRGSSYEQY
TRBJ2-1 | 15 | NA | TRBV11-3 | ASSPGTSGRVYNEQF
TRBJ2-2 | 12 | few | TRBV6-1 | ASNPRRTAGELF
TRBJ2-3 | 13 | NA | TRBV28 | ASSLGSSGTDTQY
TRBJ1-5 | 10 | NA | TRBV28 | ASAQGNQPQH
TRBJ2-7 | 11 | NA | TRBV5-1 | ASSLTGEYEQY
TRBJ2-7 | 13 | NA | TRBV23-1 | ASSQSKAERYEQY
TRBJ1-2 | 11 | NA | TRBV28 | ASRRDSNYGYT
TRBJ2-7 | 12 | NA | TRBV4-3 | ASSLGQGVNEQY
TRBJ2-7 | 12 | NA | TRBV27 | ASTLRAGRNEQY
TRBJ1-2 | 13 | NA | TRBV30 | AWSLWTGGGKGYT
TRBJ2-7 | 14 | few | TRBV9 | ASSVKAGGHPGTRY
TRBJ1-1 | 11 | NA | TRBV5-1 | ASSLTVGSEAF
TRBJ2-2 | 12 | few | TRBV19 | ASSTTGYTGELF